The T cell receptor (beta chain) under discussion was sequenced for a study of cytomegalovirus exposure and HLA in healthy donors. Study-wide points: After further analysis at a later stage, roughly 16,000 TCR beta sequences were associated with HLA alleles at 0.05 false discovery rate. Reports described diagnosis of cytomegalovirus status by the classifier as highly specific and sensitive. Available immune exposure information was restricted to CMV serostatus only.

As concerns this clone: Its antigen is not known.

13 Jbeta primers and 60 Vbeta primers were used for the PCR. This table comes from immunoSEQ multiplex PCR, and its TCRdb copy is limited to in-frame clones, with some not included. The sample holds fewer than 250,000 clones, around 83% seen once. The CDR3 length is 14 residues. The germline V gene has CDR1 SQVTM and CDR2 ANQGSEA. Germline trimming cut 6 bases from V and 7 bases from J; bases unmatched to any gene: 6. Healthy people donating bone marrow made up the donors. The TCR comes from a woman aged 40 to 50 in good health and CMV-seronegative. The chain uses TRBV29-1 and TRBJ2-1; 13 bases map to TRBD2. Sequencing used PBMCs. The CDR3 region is CSVTGLAGPNEQFF. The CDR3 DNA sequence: TGCAGCGTCACGGGACTAGCGGGACCTAATGAGCAGTTCTTC.